This T cell receptor (beta chain) derives from a study of shared clonotypes between healthy human individuals. Clones were read by immunoSEQ multiplex PCR, and TCRdb kept only the in-frame ones, dropping some. The sample has 2 million to 2.5 million clones; more than 85% are singletons. With 5 bases removed from V and 0 bases from J, the gap between germline ends came to 20 bases. CDR3 length: 18 residues. CDR1 is MDHEN and CDR2 is SYDVKM in the germline V gene. The receptor was derived from a man between 18 and 29 years old in good health. Some clones in this sample may be carry-over from other donors' samples. The V and J genes are TRBV28 and TRBJ1-5; possibly TRBD1 for D (6 bases). Sequencing was performed on naive CD4+ T cells from PBMCs. Subset indicated: CD45RA+ positively selected. The CDR3 region has the DNA TGTGCCAGCAGTCCTACAACCTCGGACAGATATAGCAATCAGCCCCAGCATTTT. It is translated as CASSPTTSDRYSNQPQHF.